This T cell receptor beta chain originates from a study of cytomegalovirus exposure and HLA in healthy donors. 60 Vbeta and 13 Jbeta primers were used in PCR. Sequenced by immunoSEQ multiplex PCR; TCRdb stores in-frame clones only, minus some. The top ten hold over 8.5% of the sample, which has some 81,000 clones, over 60% seen once. Concerning this clone: The antigen remains undetermined.

CDR1 and CDR2 (germline): MNHEY, SMNVEV (reference sequence). The germline V and J ends were trimmed by 7 bases and 7 bases, with 23 bases remaining between them. The CDR3 length is 15 residues. Study-wide results and caveats: With further analysis later on, most CMV-associated TCR beta chains appeared HLA-restricted.

The sequence came from a woman aged 40 to 49 in good health and CMV-seropositive. Sequenced input: PBMCs. This chain joins TRBV27 and TRBJ2-7; the D gene is possibly TRBD2 (7 bases). CDR3 DNA: TGTGCCAGCAACGGGGGGCCTCTGGGGATGGAAGAGCAGTACTTC. Its protein is CASNGGPLGMEEQYF.